This entry lists 15 T cell receptor beta chains sequenced from one sample in a study of T cell responses to AZD1222 COVID-19 vaccine. The assay was immunoSEQ multiplex PCR, and TCRdb's table has in-frame clones only and misses some. The sample consists of 110,000 to 150,000 clones, 90% to 95% of them appearing once. The sample here was peripheral blood, taken on day 0 of AZD1222 vaccination. Source of these receptors: an adult in good health.

The chain is built from TRBV30 and TRBJ2-5, with D unresolved. Germline V gives CDR1 GTSNPN, CDR2 SVGIG (reference sequence). The V and J ends lost 1 base and 2 bases respectively, with 5 bases between them. There are 12 residues in the CDR3. The CDR3 bases are TGTGCCTGGAGTGCTGGACAAGAGACCCAGTACTTC. It yields the protein CAWSAGQETQYF.

There are a few counts of this clone. The genes are TRBV7-9 and TRBJ1-2, with D unresolved. The germline CDR1 and CDR2 sequences are SEHNR and FQNEAQ (reference sequence). This CDR3 has 11 residues. This CDR3 is CAAATPYGYTF. The CDR3 coding sequence is TGTGCGGCTGCGACGCCCTATGGCTACACCTTC.

The J gene is TRBJ1-5, the V gene TRBV21-1. TRBV21-1 counts as a pseudogene. There are 13 residues in the CDR3. The DNA for the CDR3 is TGTGCCAGCACCGGGGATGGCAATCAGCCCCAGCATTTT. It translates to CASTGDGNQPQHF.

The chain couples TRBV11-3 to TRBJ2-1; D may be TRBD1 (6 bases). CDR1 and CDR2 (germline): SGHNT, YENEEA. This CDR3 comprises 16 residues. The V end was cut by 5 bases, the J end by 0 bases, with 14 bases between. Here the CDR3 DNA reads TGTGCCAGCAGCGGCGGACAGATGAGCTCCTACAATGAGCAGTTCTTC. The encoded protein is CASSGGQMSSYNEQFF.

The chain uses TRBV3-1 (or the pseudogene TRBV3-2) and TRBJ2-7; TRBD2 matches 10 bases. The CDR3 contains 16 residues. Trimming at V came to 0 bases and at J to 5 bases, leaving 7 bases not matched to a gene. Germline CDR1 and CDR2: LGHDT and YNNKEL (reference sequence). This chain's CDR3 is CASSQEGIAGGNEQYF. CDR3 in DNA: TGTGCCAGCAGCCAAGAAGGGATAGCGGGGGGAAACGAGCAGTACTTC.

The chain links TRBV25-1 to TRBJ1-3; the D is unclear. Germline V CDR1 and CDR2: MGHDK, SYGVNS. This CDR3 is 14 amino acids long. With 5 bases removed from V and 4 bases from J, the gap between germline ends came to 12 bases. The CDR3 sequence: CASSRLGSGNTIYF. For the CDR3, the DNA is TGTGCCAGCAGTAGGTTGGGGTCCGGAAACACCATATATTTT.

The chain links TRBV7-2 to TRBJ1-2; D is unresolved. This CDR3 is 12 amino acids long. Looked up from germline, CDR1 is SGHTA and CDR2 is FQGNSA. The germline V and J ends were trimmed by 3 bases and 3 bases, with 5 bases remaining between them. This chain's CDR3 is CASSLADYGYTF. The CDR3 region has the DNA TGTGCCAGCAGCTTGGCGGACTATGGCTACACCTTC.

A single count supports this clone. V is TRBV15 and J is TRBJ1-5; D is ambiguous. Germline V CDR1 and CDR2: LNHNV, YYDKDF (reference sequence). This CDR3 contains 15 residues. Trimming cost V 5 bases and J 5 bases, with 16 bases left between them. CDR3 loop: CATSPGDTQDQPQHF. CDR3 nucleotides: TGTGCCACCAGCCCGGGAGACACTCAAGATCAGCCCCAGCATTTT. The full variable domain, rest sourced from reference TRBV15 and TRBJ1-5, is DAMVIQNPRYQVTQFGKPVTLSCSQTLNHNVMYWYQQKSSQAPKLLFHYYDKDFNNEADTPDNFQSRRPNTSFCFLDIRSPGLGDTAMYLCATSPGDTQDQPQHFGDGTRLSIL.

The V gene is TRBV5-5, the J gene TRBJ1-6; D ambiguous. Trimming shortened V by 2 bases and J by 8 bases, and 14 bases separated the two germline ends. The CDR3 contains 15 residues. The V gene's germline CDR1 is SGHKS and CDR2 YYEKEE (reference sequence). Written as DNA, the CDR3 is TGTGCCAGCAGCTTTCTTCGGACCCTTGATTCACCCCTCCACTTT. It codes for CASSFLRTLDSPLHF.

V gene TRBV9 combines with J gene TRBJ1-4; D uncertain. V lost 3 bases, J lost 6 bases, and 18 bases lay in between. The CDR3 is 16 residues long. Germline V gene data show CDR1 as SGDLS and CDR2 as YYNGEE. The CDR3 bases are TGTGCCAGCAGCGCCCGGGAGGGCCGCGGATATGAAAAACTGTTTTTT. This sequence encodes CASSAREGRGYEKLFF.

CDR3 in DNA: TGTGCCAGCAGTGAATGGGGGACAGGGGGTAGGGAGACCCAGTACTTC. Its translation: CASSEWGTGGRETQYF. The chain joins TRBV6-1 to TRBJ2-5; TRBD1 aligns across 11 bases. J was trimmed by 5 bases and V by 2 bases; bases with no gene match: 7. This CDR3 has 16 residues. Germline loops: CDR1 MNHNS, CDR2 SASEGT.

The chain links TRBV29-1 to TRBJ1-2, with D hard to call. CDR1 SQVTM and CDR2 ANQGSEA come from the germline V gene. The CDR3 runs to 14 residues. V was trimmed by 4 bases and J by 6 bases, leaving 18 bases between them. The CDR3 spells CSVVVVADGDGYTF. CDR3 bases: TGCAGCGTTGTAGTGGTGGCCGACGGCGATGGCTACACCTTC.

This clone was recorded a few times. The sample contains more than one DNA sequence encoding this CDR3. CDR3 DNA sequence: TGTGCCAGCAGCTTAGGTCGTGGAGGCTACACCTTC. Translating gives CASSLGRGGYTF. This chain links TRBV7-9 with TRBJ1-2; D unresolved. Between the trimmed V and J ends, which lost 1 base and 8 bases, there was a span of 8 bases. Germline V gives CDR1 SEHNR, CDR2 FQNEAQ (reference sequence). CDR3 length: 12 amino acids.

The chain combines TRBV12-3 or TRBV12-4 with TRBJ1-5; D remains unclear. V lost 3 bases, J lost 6 bases, and 6 bases lay in between. The CDR3 is 12 amino acids. This CDR3 is CASSLGSQPQHF. The CDR3 nucleotides read TGTGCCAGCAGTTTGGGGTCTCAGCCCCAGCATTTT.

CDR3 bases: TGTGCCAGCAGCCAATGGGACAGGGACCCCTACGAGCAGTACTTC. It is translated as CASSQWDRDPYEQYF. This chain joins TRBV3-1 (or the pseudogene TRBV3-2) and TRBJ2-7; 9 bases match TRBD1. This CDR3 is 15 amino acids long. From germline, CDR1 is LGHDT and CDR2 YNNKEL (reference sequence). Trimming took 2 bases from V and 2 from J; bases not matched to a gene: 4.